One sample yielded the 5 T cell receptor beta chains listed below, sequenced in a study of cytomegalovirus exposure and HLA in healthy donors. Vbeta (60) and Jbeta (13) primers were used in the PCR. TCRdb's table, derived via immunoSEQ multiplex PCR, lists solely in-frame clones and lacks some. The table lists about 200,000 clones, roughly four fifths of them singletons. Sequencing used PBMCs. These receptors were collected from a woman aged 40-49 years in good health and CMV-seronegative.

The J gene is TRBJ2-7, the V gene TRBV27; TRBD1 matches at 12 bases. The CDR3 has 16 amino acids. V was pared by 2 bases and J by 5 bases, with 7 bases of the junction left unmatched. In germline, CDR1 is MNHEY, CDR2 SMNVEV (reference sequence). CDR3 bases: TGTGCCAGCAGTTTACTCCCGGGACAGGGGGCTCACGAGCAGTACTTC. Amino acids: CASSLLPGQGAHEQYF.

This clone has only a few counts. Other DNA sequences in the sample encode the same CDR3. The chain couples TRBV11-3 to TRBJ1-1; D ambiguous. Germline lookup yields CDR1 SGHNT and CDR2 YENEEA. V lost 5 bases and J lost 0, with 10 bases in between. The CDR3 spans 14 residues. The CDR3 DNA follows: TGTGCCAGCAGCCCGGACGGGATGAACACTGAAGCTTTCTTT. Its protein is CASSPDGMNTEAFF.

The sample holds one count of this clone. The V call is TRBV28, the J call TRBJ2-7; 10 nucleotides agree with TRBD2. Germline CDR1 is MDHEN and CDR2 is SYDVKM. The junction had 5 bases not matched to a gene; V was cut back by 2 bases and J by 1 base. This CDR3 has 16 amino acids. The CDR3 DNA follows: TGTGCCAGCAGTTTAACCCAACTAGCGGGATCCTACGAGCAGTACTTC. Its protein product is CASSLTQLAGSYEQYF.

J is TRBJ2-1 and V is TRBV28; 8 bases fit TRBD2. The junction had 4 bases not matched to a gene; V was cut back by 6 bases and J by 9 bases. Germline CDR1 and CDR2: MDHEN and SYDVKM. The CDR3 loop spans 12 amino acids. DNA of the CDR3: TGTGCCAGCAGCTTGAGCGGGAGTGAGCAGTTCTTC. It is translated as CASSLSGSEQFF.

This clone occurred a few times. The chain carries TRBV6-1 and TRBJ2-6; D gene unclear. Germline CDR1 reads MNHNS; CDR2 reads SASEGT. V dropped 2 bases and J dropped 0 bases, with 5 bases sitting between them. The CDR3 spans 15 residues. CDR3 region: CASSESNSGANVLTF. CDR3 DNA sequence: TGTGCCAGCAGTGAATCTAACTCTGGGGCCAACGTCCTGACTTTC.